One sample yielded the 11 T cell receptor beta chains listed below, sequenced in a study of T cell responses to AZD1222 COVID-19 vaccine. Only in-frame clones appear in the TCRdb table, and some are missing; sequencing was by immunoSEQ multiplex PCR. The table records some 120,000 clones, around 90% of them present only once. Sequencing used peripheral blood, obtained on day 0 of AZD1222 vaccination. The receptors derive from an adult in good health.

The chain combines TRBV5-4 with TRBJ2-7; the match to TRBD2 covers 10 bases. Germline CDR1 and CDR2: SGHNT and YYREEE (reference sequence). There are 15 residues in the CDR3. Trimming at V came to 4 bases and at J to 0 bases, leaving 4 bases not matched to a gene. The CDR3 is CASSRSGGASYEQYF. The CDR3 nucleotides read TGTGCCAGCAGCCGCAGCGGGGGGGCCTCCTACGAGCAGTACTTC.

The chain combines TRBV2 with TRBJ1-5; 7 positions agree with TRBD1. The length of the CDR3 is 15 residues. J was trimmed by 4 bases and V by 6 bases; bases with no gene match: 9. Per the germline V gene, CDR1 is SNHLY and CDR2 is FYNNEI. This CDR3 is CASRPTGPDNQPQHF. The CDR3 DNA reads as TGTGCCAGCAGGCCGACAGGGCCGGATAATCAGCCCCAGCATTTT.

The chain combines TRBV28 with TRBJ1-5; D gene uncertain. The germline V gene encodes CDR1 MDHEN and CDR2 SYDVKM. V lost 11 bases to trimming and J lost 0 bases, with 8 bases between them. This CDR3 is built from 12 residues. The CDR3 protein is CALGYSNQPQHF. Written as DNA, the CDR3 is TGTGCCCTCGGGTATAGCAATCAGCCCCAGCATTTT.

The table lists this clone with a few counts. The rearrangement uses TRBV4-1 and TRBJ2-2, with 11 bases aligning to TRBD2. After removal of 4 bases from V and 0 bases from J, the junction contained 4 bases not matched to a gene. CDR1 is MGHRA and CDR2 is YSYEKL in the germline V gene. CDR3 length: 17 amino acids. CDR3 DNA: TGCGCCAGCAGCCGCGGACTAGCGGGCCCGAACACCGGGGAGCTGTTTTTT. Translating gives CASSRGLAGPNTGELFF.

V usage is TRBV12-3 or TRBV12-4 and J usage is TRBJ1-6; D is ambiguous. CDR3 length equals 13 residues. V was pared by 3 bases and J by 6 bases, with 6 bases between. The CDR3: CASSFAGNSPLHF. The CDR3 nucleotides read TGTGCCAGCAGTTTCGCGGGTAATTCACCCCTCCACTTT.

This chain uses TRBV18 with TRBJ1-3; no clear D. V lost 3 bases and J 4 bases, leaving 10 bases between the germline ends. This CDR3 has 14 residues. Germline lookup yields CDR1 KGHSH and CDR2 LQKENI. CDR3: CASSPPGGGNTIYF. CDR3 coding DNA: TGTGCCAGCTCACCTCCTGGTGGAGGAAACACCATATATTTT.

The J gene is TRBJ2-3, the V gene TRBV29-1; D ambiguous. Germline CDR1 reads SQVTM; CDR2 reads ANQGSEA. With 3 bases removed from V and 3 bases from J, the gap between germline ends came to 10 bases. The CDR3 spans 13 residues. CDR3 sequence reads: CSVDVRSTDTQYF. The CDR3 DNA reads TGCAGCGTTGATGTCAGGTCTACAGATACGCAGTATTTT.

The CDR3 here is CASSLPRDRGQETQYF. Here the CDR3 DNA reads TGTGCCAGCAGCTTACCCAGGGACAGGGGCCAAGAGACCCAGTACTTC. The chain joins TRBV7-9 to TRBJ2-5; 10 nucleotides align to TRBD1. Germline V gives CDR1 SEHNR, CDR2 FQNEAQ (reference sequence). The CDR3 is 16 residues long. The V gene end was trimmed by 2 bases and the J gene end by 1 base; junction bases not matched to a gene: 4.

This chain joins TRBV19 and TRBJ1-2; 11 positions match TRBD1. The CDR3 is 16 amino acids. Germline V lookup: CDR1 LNHDA, CDR2 SQIVND (reference sequence). The V and J ends lost 10 bases and 5 bases, in that order; junction bases with no gene match: 15. The CDR3 loop is CATSPGQGVRLYGYTF. CDR3 DNA sequence: TGTGCCACCTCACCGGGACAGGGGGTACGGTTGTATGGCTACACCTTC.

The V call is TRBV6-5, the J call TRBJ1-2, with D tentatively TRBD1 (5 bases). Deletions cut 2 bases from V and 8 bases from J, with 9 bases between. Germline V gives CDR1 MNHEY, CDR2 SVGAGI. This CDR3 is built from 12 residues. The CDR3 DNA sequence: TGTGCCAGCAGTTACGGGGGTAGGGGCTACACCTTC. It codes for CASSYGGRGYTF.

The chain employs TRBV2 and TRBJ1-5, with D possibly matching TRBD1 (5 bases). Deletions cut 2 bases from V and 3 bases from J, with 11 bases between. Germline V lookup: CDR1 SNHLY, CDR2 FYNNEI. The CDR3 is made up of 15 amino acids. Written as DNA, the CDR3 is TGTGCCAGCAGTGAATACCAGGGTAACAATCAGCCCCAGCATTTT. It codes for CASSEYQGNNQPQHF.